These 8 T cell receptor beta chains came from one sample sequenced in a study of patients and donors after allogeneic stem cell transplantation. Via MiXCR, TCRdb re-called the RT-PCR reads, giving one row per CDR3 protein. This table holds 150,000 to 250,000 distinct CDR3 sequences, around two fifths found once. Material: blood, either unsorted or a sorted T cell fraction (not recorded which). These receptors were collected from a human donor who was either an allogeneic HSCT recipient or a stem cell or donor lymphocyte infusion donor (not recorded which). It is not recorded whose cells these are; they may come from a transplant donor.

CDR3 nucleotide sequence: TGTGCCAGCAGTCCGGCGGGACTATCTAGCACAGATACGCAGTATTTT. Protein product: CASSPAGLSSTDTQYF. This chain uses TRBV28 with TRBJ2-3, with 7 bases matching TRBD2. The CDR3 runs to 16 residues. V was pared by 5 bases and J by 0 bases, with 8 bases of the junction left unmatched. CDR1 and CDR2 (germline): MDHEN, SYDVKM.

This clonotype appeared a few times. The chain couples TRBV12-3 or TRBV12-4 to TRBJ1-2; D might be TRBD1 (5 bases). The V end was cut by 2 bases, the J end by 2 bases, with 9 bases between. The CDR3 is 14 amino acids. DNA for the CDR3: TGTGCCAGCAGTTTAATGGGGCACAACTATGGCTACACCTTC. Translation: CASSLMGHNYGYTF.

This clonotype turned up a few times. CDR3 sequence: CASSLTGGVGANVLTF. CDR3 coding DNA: TGCGCCAGCAGCCTAACAGGGGGCGTCGGGGCCAACGTCCTGACTTTC. This sequence joins TRBV5-1 and TRBJ2-6; 9 bases are a match to TRBD1. The CDR3 runs to 16 residues. The trim removed 4 bases at V and 4 bases at J, leaving 6 bases unmatched. Germline lookup yields CDR1 SGHRS and CDR2 YFSETQ.

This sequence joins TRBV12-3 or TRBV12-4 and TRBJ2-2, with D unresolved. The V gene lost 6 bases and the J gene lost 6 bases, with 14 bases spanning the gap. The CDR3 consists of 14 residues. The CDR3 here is CASRQTAIAGELFF. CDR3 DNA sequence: TGTGCCAGCAGACAGACTGCCATTGCCGGGGAGCTGTTTTTT.

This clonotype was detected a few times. This CDR3 reads CASSGGQGNNQPQHF. Here the CDR3 DNA reads TGTGCCAGCAGTGGGGGACAGGGGAACAATCAGCCCCAGCATTTT. The genes are TRBV6-1 and TRBJ1-5, with 10 bases lining up with TRBD1. The germline V gene encodes CDR1 MNHNS and CDR2 SASEGT. V gave up 4 bases and J gave up 3 bases; unmatched junction bases: 3. The CDR3 runs to 15 residues.

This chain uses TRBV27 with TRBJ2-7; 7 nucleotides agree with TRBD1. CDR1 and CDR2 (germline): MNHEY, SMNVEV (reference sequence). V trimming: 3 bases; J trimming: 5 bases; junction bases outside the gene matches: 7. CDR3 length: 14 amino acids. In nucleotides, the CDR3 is TGTGCCAGCAGTTTTGACACAGGGGCTAACGAGCAGTACTTC. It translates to CASSFDTGANEQYF.

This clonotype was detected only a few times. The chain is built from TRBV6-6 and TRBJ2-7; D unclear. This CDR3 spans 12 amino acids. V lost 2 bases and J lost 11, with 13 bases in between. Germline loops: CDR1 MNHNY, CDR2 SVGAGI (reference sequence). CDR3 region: CASSYPGSGEYF. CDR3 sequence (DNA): TGTGCCAGCAGTTACCCCGGTAGTGGAGAGTACTTC.

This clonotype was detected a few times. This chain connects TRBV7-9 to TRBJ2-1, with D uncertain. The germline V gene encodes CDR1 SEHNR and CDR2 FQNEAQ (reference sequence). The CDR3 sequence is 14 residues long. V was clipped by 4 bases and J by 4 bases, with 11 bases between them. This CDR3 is CASSSLRPYNEQFF. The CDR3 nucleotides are TGTGCCAGCAGCTCCCTTCGGCCTTACAATGAGCAGTTCTTC.